The 12 T cell receptor beta chains below were found in one sample sequenced in a study of blood T cell repertoires in COVID-19. Clones were read by immunoSEQ multiplex PCR, and TCRdb kept only the in-frame ones, dropping some. The profile shows about 190,000 clones, 70% to 90% of them singletons. The sample was peripheral blood. These receptors all stem from a man in his fifties or sixties with active or convalescent COVID-19.

The rearrangement uses TRBV5-4 and TRBJ1-2, with 12 nucleotides matching TRBD1. The CDR3 contains 16 residues. V trimming: 5 bases; J trimming: 5 bases; junction bases outside the gene matches: 10. Germline assignment: CDR1 SGHNT and CDR2 YYREEE (reference sequence). CDR3 loop: CASRPLGTGGEYGYTF. The CDR3 DNA reads TGTGCCAGCAGACCCCTCGGGACAGGGGGCGAGTATGGCTACACCTTC.

This clone was seen more than once but under ten times. V is TRBV5-4 and J is TRBJ1-2, with 8 bases identical to TRBD1. The trim removed 4 bases at V and 7 bases at J, leaving 9 bases unmatched. CDR1 SGHNT and CDR2 YYREEE come from the germline V gene (reference sequence). The CDR3 covers 14 residues. The DNA of the CDR3 is TGTGCCAGCAGCCCCCAGGGGGCGCTTAGTGGCTACACCTTC. It encodes CASSPQGALSGYTF.

The chain recombines TRBV5-4 with TRBJ1-6; TRBD1 might be the D (6 bases). The V and J ends lost 4 bases and 3 bases respectively, with 8 bases between them. The germline CDR1 and CDR2 sequences are SGHNT and YYREEE (reference sequence). This CDR3 comprises 14 residues. DNA of the CDR3: TGTGCCAGCAGCCAGGACAGCTATAATTCACCCCTCCACTTT. It codes for CASSQDSYNSPLHF.

The V call is TRBV27, the J call TRBJ1-2; a weak D match, TRBD1 (5 bases). This CDR3 has 15 residues. Trimming took 5 bases from V and 1 from J, leaving 14 bases between them. Looked up from germline, CDR1 is MNHEY and CDR2 is SMNVEV (reference sequence). CDR3 in DNA: TGTGCCAGCAGTCCTGACAGACTTCTTAACTATGGCTACACCTTC. This sequence encodes CASSPDRLLNYGYTF.

The chain links TRBV3-1 (or the pseudogene TRBV3-2) to TRBJ2-5; 8 bases agree with TRBD2. The germline gives CDR1 LGHDT, CDR2 YNNKEL (reference sequence). CDR3 length: 15 residues. J lost 2 bases, V lost 5 bases, and 7 bases had no gene match. In nucleotides, the CDR3 is TGTGCCAGCAGCGATCCGGGGGGGGCTCAAGAGACCCAGTACTTC. This gives the protein CASSDPGGAQETQYF.

This clone occurred a few times. This sequence joins TRBV6-1 and TRBJ1-3; D possibly corresponds to TRBD1 (5 bases). Germline-derived CDR1 and CDR2 are MNHNS and SASEGT. The CDR3 has 15 residues. The V end lost 1 base, the J end lost 9 bases, and 16 bases lay between the germline ends. CDR3 loop: CASSEGPDGGGTIYF. The CDR3 DNA reads TGTGCCAGCAGTGAAGGGCCGGATGGGGGAGGCACCATATATTTT.

The gene calls are TRBV6-2 or TRBV6-3 and TRBJ1-1; D is unresolved. Germline V gives CDR1 MNHEY, CDR2 SVGEGT. V lost 2 bases and J lost 0, with 10 bases in between. CDR3 length: 15 residues. The CDR3 is CASSYEMTMNTEAFF. DNA for the CDR3: TGTGCCAGCAGTTACGAGATGACAATGAACACTGAAGCTTTCTTT.

CDR3 in amino acids: CASSYSIAGNNSPLHF. The CDR3 DNA reads TGTGCCAGCAGTTACTCGATAGCAGGGAATAATTCACCCCTCCACTTT. The chain employs TRBV6-5 and TRBJ1-6, with a possible D match to TRBD1 (5 bases). V lost 0 bases and J lost 5, with 11 bases in between. There are 16 residues in the CDR3. Germline V lookup: CDR1 MNHEY, CDR2 SVGAGI.

The V gene is TRBV2, the J gene TRBJ1-1, with 11 bases lining up with TRBD1. Germline values: CDR1 SNHLY, CDR2 FYNNEI. This CDR3 region has 14 residues. The J segment lost 2 bases and the V segment lost 8 bases, leaving 4 bases of the junction unmatched. The CDR3 DNA is TGTGCCAGCGGAGGGACAGGGGGTAACACTGAAGCTTTCTTT. Translating gives CASGGTGGNTEAFF.

The rearrangement links TRBV3-1 (or the pseudogene TRBV3-2) to TRBJ2-5; tentative D call: TRBD1 (5 bases). This CDR3 spans 11 amino acids. CDR1 LGHDT and CDR2 YNNKEL come from the germline V gene (reference sequence). The V and J ends lost 10 bases and 6 bases respectively, with 12 bases between them. The CDR3 bases are TGTGCCACCTTAAAGGGGAAGACCCAGTACTTC. Translated, it gives CATLKGKTQYF.

This clone was counted a single time. The gene calls are TRBV7-3 and TRBJ1-1, with a tentative D call TRBD1 (6 bases). The CDR3 sequence is 16 residues long. The V end lost 3 bases, the J end lost 3 bases, and 17 bases lay between the germline ends. Germline V gives CDR1 SGHTA, CDR2 FQGTGA. The CDR3 sequence: CASSLVEWTDHTEAFF. The CDR3 nucleotides read TGTGCCAGCAGCTTGGTTGAATGGACAGACCACACTGAAGCTTTCTTT.

The chain is built from TRBV19 and TRBJ1-1; perhaps TRBD1 as D (5 bases). The CDR3 runs to 14 residues. Germline loops: CDR1 LNHDA, CDR2 SQIVND (reference sequence). The germline V and J ends were trimmed by 6 bases and 5 bases, with 16 bases remaining between them. CDR3 DNA sequence: TGTGCCAGTAGCCCATCGGCAGGGAGGACTGAAGCTTTCTTT. Its protein product is CASSPSAGRTEAFF.